This T cell receptor beta chain was recorded in a study of blood T cell repertoires in COVID-19. Study context: Samples representing acute and convalescent COVID-19 were sourced from the United States, Italy and Spain. T cells, B-cell-depleted T cells, or PBMCs supplied cDNA or gDNA.

Per the original methods: Amplifying reference gene primers gave estimates of nucleated cell counts. Only in-frame clones appear in the TCRdb table, and some are missing; sequencing was by immunoSEQ multiplex PCR. V and J calls and clone size are as listed in that table; D and trimming were resolved from the DNA. The sample consists of about 15,000 clones, around 90% of them appearing once. V gave up 6 bases and J gave up 1 base; unmatched junction bases: 4. Germline CDR1 SNHLY, CDR2 FYNNEI. This CDR3 is 15 amino acids long. This receptor was obtained from a human donor with active COVID-19. The donor label of this sample is uncertain. V and J are TRBV2 and TRBJ2-1; TRBD2 matches at 9 bases. The sequencing input was peripheral blood. Here the CDR3 reads CASSRSGGSYNEQFF. In DNA, the CDR3 is TGTGCCAGCAGCCGTAGCGGGGGATCCTACAATGAGCAGTTCTTC.